These 8 T cell receptor beta chains originate from one sample sequenced in a study of identical twins. Via MiXCR, TCRdb re-called the 5' RACE reads, giving one row per CDR3 protein. The sample comprises approximately 230,000 distinct CDR3 sequences, 6.5% of which are singletons, and just over 14% rests with the top ten. These same data were also listed under a study on T cells expressing NK-cell markers.

Sequenced input: CD8+ T cells sorted from blood. These receptors all come from a woman under 30 in good health.

This sequence joins TRBV24-1 and TRBJ2-1; no clear D. CDR1 is KGHDR, CDR2 SFDVKD, per germline. V was pared by 1 base and J by 11 bases, with 11 bases between. There are 13 residues in the CDR3. The CDR3 spells CATSDFSGRKQFF. CDR3 bases: TGTGCCACCAGTGATTTCTCTGGACGTAAGCAGTTCTTC.

The chain employs TRBV4-2 and TRBJ1-1; perhaps TRBD1 as D (6 bases). CDR3 length: 15 amino acids. The ends were cut back, 4 bases at V and 1 base at J, with 13 bases in the middle. Germline values: CDR1 LGHNA, CDR2 YNFKEQ. The CDR3 region is CASSPKTGKNTEAFF. DNA for the CDR3: TGTGCCAGCAGCCCTAAGACAGGAAAGAACACTGAAGCTTTCTTT.

This clonotype was counted at least ten times. J is TRBJ2-1 and V is TRBV12-3 or TRBV12-4; possible D gene TRBD1, 6 bases. CDR3 size: 12 residues. Trimming pared 5 bases from V and 7 bases from J, leaving 9 bases between. The CDR3 DNA follows: TGTGCCAGCAGTCAGGGGTCGAATGAGCAGTTCTTC. Its protein product is CASSQGSNEQFF.

About this clonotype: This may come from a read error, since a much larger clone is one base off. The chain combines TRBV9 with TRBJ2-7, with a possible D match to TRBD2 (5 bases). The V and J ends lost 0 bases and 6 bases respectively, with 10 bases between them. From germline, CDR1 is SGDLS and CDR2 YYNGEE. This CDR3 has 13 residues. CDR3 nucleotides: TGTGCCAGCAGCGTAGTAGAGGGCGGCGAGCAGTACTTC. Its translation is CASSVVEGGEQYF. The full variable domain, rest sourced from reference TRBV9 and TRBJ2-7, is DSGVTQTPKHLITATGQRVTLRCSPRSGDLSVYWYQQSLDQGLQFLIQYYNGEERAKGNILERFSAQQFPDLHSELNLSSLELGDSALYFCASSVVEGGEQYFGPGTRLTVT.

This clonotype was counted many times. The chain couples TRBV7-9 to TRBJ1-2; 9 bases are shared with TRBD1. J gave up 7 bases and V 5 bases, and 11 bases lay outside the gene matches. The CDR3 contains 15 residues. The V gene's germline CDR1 is SEHNR and CDR2 FQNEAQ (reference sequence). This CDR3 reads CASSGTRTGVVGYTF. The DNA for the CDR3 is TGTGCCAGCAGCGGAACTCGGACAGGGGTTGTTGGCTACACCTTC. The full variable domain, completed using reference TRBV7-9 and TRBJ1-2, is DTGVSQNPRHKITKRGQNVTFRCDPISEHNRLYWYRQTLGQGPEFLTYFQNEAQLEKSRLLSDRFSAERPKGSFSTLEIQRTEQGDSAMYLCASSGTRTGVVGYTFGSGTRLTVV.

This clonotype showed up just a few times. The V gene is TRBV20-1, the J gene TRBJ1-1; a weak D match, TRBD1 (5 bases). The CDR3 length is 15 residues. V lost 1 base to trimming and J lost 5 bases, with 17 bases between them. CDR1 is DFQATT, CDR2 SNEGSKA, per germline (reference sequence). The CDR3 sequence is CSARVIEGPGTEAFF. The DNA of the CDR3 is TGCAGTGCTAGAGTAATTGAGGGGCCTGGGACTGAAGCTTTCTTT.

This clonotype was observed a few times. V and J are TRBV3-1 and TRBJ2-3; 11 nucleotides line up with TRBD2. After removal of 5 bases from V and 4 bases from J, the junction contained 8 bases not matched to a gene. Germline V gene lookup returns CDR1 LGHDT and CDR2 YNNKEL (reference sequence). The CDR3 consists of 16 residues. The CDR3 region is CASSSGTSGLADTQYF. The CDR3 DNA reads TGTGCCAGCAGCTCCGGGACTAGCGGATTAGCAGATACGCAGTATTTT.

This clonotype was found many times. The chain combines TRBV3-1 with TRBJ2-1, with 8 nucleotides matching TRBD2. The germline CDR1 and CDR2 sequences are LGHDT and YNNKEL (reference sequence). The CDR3 spans 16 residues. The trim removed 1 base at V and 9 bases at J, leaving 11 bases unmatched. The CDR3 nucleotides are TGTGCCAGCAGCCAAGTTCTCCCGGGACTAGACGGTGAGCAGTTCTTC. Encoded protein: CASSQVLPGLDGEQFF.